This TCR beta chain was sequenced during a study of CD4 T cells in relation to SARS-CoV-2 and coronaviruses. CD4+ T cells from unexposed donors were obtained before the COVID-19 pandemic (2011-2018). Clones were sequenced by immunoSEQ multiplex PCR, and TCRdb holds only the in-frame ones, with some missing. The table lists about 64,000 clones, 85% to 95% of them singletons, with 0.12% to 0.15% in the top ten. Germline assignment: CDR1 LGHDT and CDR2 YNNKEL (reference sequence). The CDR3 is made up of 15 amino acids. Unmatched junction bases numbered 5, after V lost 1 base and J lost 8 bases. Findings of the study overall: The cross-reactivity analysis covered only spike protein, not other viral proteins. Roughly 65% of donors had memory CD4+ clonotypes crossrecognizing SARS-CoV-2 and common cold coronavirus spike.

This clone was observed once. Antigen unknown. Input material: naive CD4+ T cells from PBMCs. The subset is: naive CD4+ T cells isolated by negative enrichment. The sequence derives from a human donor in good health. The chain links TRBV3-1 (or the pseudogene TRBV3-2) to TRBJ2-2, with 9 bases that match TRBD2. The CDR3 protein is CASSQGLAARGELFF. CDR3 coding DNA: TGTGCCAGCAGCCAAGGACTAGCGGCCAGGGGGGAGCTGTTTTTT.